The rows below give T cell receptor beta chains drawn from one sample of a study of T cell repertoires in cytomegalovirus infection. TCRdb recomputed calls from the reads with MiXCR, one row per CDR3 protein. The sample comprises roughly 180,000 distinct CDR3 sequences, approximately 18% of which are singletons, and 20% to 25% rests with the top ten. Sequenced material: CD8+ T cells from PBMCs. The receptor source for this set is a human donor in good health (CMV status not recorded). Some clones in this sample may be carry-over from other donors' samples. Both conserved end residues are part of each CDR3. A D gene is named only where the DNA matches it firmly.

. TRBV12-3/TRBV12-4 CASSFGGGELFF
. TRBV9 CASSVGGDEQFF
TRBD2 TRBV7-2 CASSPLAGVESYEQYF
. TRBV5-6 CASSMGIFESNQPQHF
. TRBV4-1 CASSSSGIARTDTQYF
. TRBV12-3/TRBV12-4 CASSFVNFGGNGYTF
. TRBV27 CASSLTETRSRYEQYF
TRBD2 TRBV7-2 CASSLPGKGRAGTDTQYF
TRBD1 TRBV28 CASSFVGQSSYNEQFF
TRBD1 TRBV28 CASSSDRAIYNEQFF